This entry concerns a single T cell receptor beta chain. Antigen unknown. Measured with immunoSEQ multiplex PCR; TCRdb has only the in-frame clones, and not every one. Altogether 150,000 or so clones are present, around 90% being singletons, with the ten largest covering roughly 4%. The CDR3 consists of 15 residues. The germline CDR1 and CDR2 sequences are SGHRS and YFSETQ. The J segment lost 4 bases and the V segment lost 5 bases, leaving 8 bases of the junction unmatched. This specimen comes from a study of T cell responses to AZD1222 COVID-19 vaccine. Notes on the study in general: Variant regions that are unmutated are reportedly the target of nearly half of spike-specific TCRs.

The input for sequencing was peripheral blood, taken 28 days after the second dose of the MenACWY control vaccine. The J gene is TRBJ2-2, the V gene TRBV5-1, with TRBD2 matching over 7 bases. The receptor was derived from an adult who received the MenACWY meningococcal vaccine as a control. The DNA for the CDR3 is TGCGCCAGCAGTTTGAGCGGGGTTCCCACCGGGGAGCTGTTTTTT. This encodes CASSLSGVPTGELFF.